The clone carrying this T cell receptor (beta chain) was counted many times. The antigen remains undetermined. Per the germline V gene, CDR1 is SGHNT and CDR2 is YENEEA. Trimming left V 1 base short and J 0 bases short, with 10 bases between. This CDR3 has 16 amino acids. Sequencing libraries for TCR beta were prepared with iRepertoire HTBI primers and Arm-PCR of CDR3 regions. TCRdb reprocessed the multiplex PCR reads with MiXCR, giving one entry per CDR3 protein. The sample includes about 530,000 distinct CDR3 sequences, roughly 16% of them seen just once. Time point reported: newly diagnosed GD, antithyroid drugs for less than 3 months. Construction of the TCR library relied on RNA isolated from PBMCs. These data come from a study of regulatory T cells in long-lasting Graves disease. Whole-study results and caveats: Repertoires from persistent disease leaned toward TRBV28, TRBJ1-2 and TRBJ2-5. What was studied was peripheral blood only, and not thyroid tissue.

These data were likewise used in another study, on T cells in Graves' hyperthyroidism and ophthalmopathy.

The starting material was peripheral blood mononuclear cells (PBMCs), obtained at new diagnosis, from a patient treated with antithyroid drugs. The chain combines TRBV11-3 with TRBJ2-1; tentative D call: TRBD1 (6 bases). This TCR derives from a middle-aged woman with Graves disease. CDR3 in amino acids: CASSLVGGPSYNEQFF. DNA of the CDR3: TGTGCCAGCAGCTTAGTTGGGGGCCCCTCCTACAATGAGCAGTTCTTC.